Presented here are 13 T cell receptor beta chains from one specimen sequenced in a study of blood T cell repertoires in COVID-19. TCRdb's table, derived via immunoSEQ multiplex PCR, lists solely in-frame clones and lacks some. The data show approximately 150,000 clones, roughly 90% seen once. The sequencing input was peripheral blood. The receptors here all came from a woman aged 45-60 years with acute or convalescent COVID-19.

The rearrangement links TRBV24-1 to TRBJ1-2, with a weak D call TRBD1 (5 bases). Trimming took off 3 bases at V and 3 bases at J, with 16 bases between the two ends. CDR1 KGHDR and CDR2 SFDVKD come from the germline V gene. The CDR3 has 16 residues. In nucleotides, the CDR3 is TGTGCCACCAGTGATCCGCGTGGGGGGGTAGACTATGGCTACACCTTC. This sequence encodes CATSDPRGGVDYGYTF.

The chain combines TRBV28 with TRBJ1-4; 8 bases line up with TRBD1. The length of the CDR3 is 13 residues. Germline CDR1 MDHEN, CDR2 SYDVKM. V lost 6 bases to trimming and J lost 6 bases; unmatched junction nucleotides: 3. CDR3 sequence: CASRGQGDEKLFF. DNA of the CDR3: TGTGCCAGCAGAGGACAGGGCGATGAAAAACTGTTTTTT.

The genes are TRBV5-1 and TRBJ2-3, with 14 nucleotides matching TRBD2. V was clipped by 0 bases and J by 3 bases; unmatched bases: 3. The germline V gene encodes CDR1 SGHRS and CDR2 YFSETQ. The CDR3 is 17 residues long. This CDR3 reads CASSLARLAGGTDTQYF. The CDR3 DNA sequence: TGCGCCAGCAGCTTGGCCAGACTAGCGGGAGGGACAGATACGCAGTATTTT.

The chain combines TRBV7-8 with TRBJ2-7; no clear D gene. The V gene lost 0 bases and the J gene lost 3 bases, with 18 bases spanning the gap. The length of the CDR3 is 17 residues. The germline V gene encodes CDR1 SGHVS and CDR2 FQNEAQ. CDR3 nucleotides: TGTGCCAGCAGCTTAGCGCGTCAACCCTTAAATTTCTACGAGCAGTACTTC. This translates into CASSLARQPLNFYEQYF.

This chain joins TRBV5-4 and TRBJ1-4; D remains unclear. Trimming took off 4 bases at V and 5 bases at J, with 9 bases between the two ends. The CDR3 has 13 residues. The germline gives CDR1 SGHNT, CDR2 YYREEE (reference sequence). The CDR3 reads CASSPRSNEKLFF. CDR3 nucleotides: TGTGCCAGCAGCCCTAGGTCCAATGAAAAACTGTTTTTT.

The J gene is TRBJ1-6, the V gene TRBV5-1; 9 positions agree with TRBD1. The V gene end was trimmed by 0 bases and the J gene end by 9 bases; junction bases not matched to a gene: 4. This CDR3 comprises 15 residues. CDR1 is SGHRS and CDR2 is YFSETQ in the germline V gene. The CDR3 here is CASSLAGTGTSPLHF. CDR3 nucleotides: TGCGCCAGCAGCTTGGCTGGGACAGGGACTTCACCCCTCCACTTT.

The chain recombines TRBV7-3 with TRBJ1-1, with TRBD1 matching 9 bases. This CDR3 is built from 14 residues. After removal of 5 bases from V and 7 bases from J, the junction contained 8 bases not matched to a gene. Germline V lookup: CDR1 SGHTA, CDR2 FQGTGA. CDR3 in DNA: TGTGCCAGCAGCCCGACAGGGGGGAATGGTGAAGCTTTCTTT. It is translated as CASSPTGGNGEAFF.

V and J are TRBV20-1 and TRBJ2-3; D remains unclear. V was trimmed by 1 base and J by 3 bases, leaving 2 bases between them. The germline V gene encodes CDR1 DFQATT and CDR2 SNEGSKA (reference sequence). The CDR3 is 11 amino acids. The CDR3 loop is CSARATDTQYF. The CDR3 region has the DNA TGCAGTGCTAGAGCGACAGATACGCAGTATTTT.

The chain employs TRBV28 and TRBJ2-3; a possible D gene is TRBD1 (6 bases). The germline V and J ends were trimmed by 2 bases and 0 bases, with 15 bases remaining between them. Germline V CDR1 and CDR2: MDHEN, SYDVKM. CDR3 length: 17 residues. CDR3 DNA sequence: TGTGCCAGCAGTTTAGTCCCCCTTGACAGGAGCACAGATACGCAGTATTTT. Amino acid sequence: CASSLVPLDRSTDTQYF.

The chain combines TRBV5-1 with TRBJ1-2; 7 positions match TRBD1. V was clipped by 4 bases and J by 0 bases; unmatched bases: 6. The CDR3 extends over 15 amino acids. From germline, CDR1 is SGHRS and CDR2 YFSETQ. In nucleotides, the CDR3 is TGCGCCAGCAGCGGATCGGGACAGCCTAACTATGGCTACACCTTC. Amino acid sequence: CASSGSGQPNYGYTF.

CDR3 loop: CASSPGTGPFSGNTIYF. In DNA, the CDR3 is TGTGCCAGCAGCCCCGGGACAGGGCCGTTCTCTGGAAACACCATATATTTT. The chain links TRBV5-6 to TRBJ1-3; 9 nucleotides match TRBD1. This CDR3 contains 17 residues. Germline V CDR1 and CDR2: SGHDT, YYEEEE. Trimming removed 4 bases from V and 0 bases from J; junction bases left unmatched: 8.

This clone occurred once. V and J are TRBV6-5 and TRBJ1-5; TRBD1 is a possible D gene (5 bases). Germline V gene data show CDR1 as MNHEY and CDR2 as SVGAGI. This CDR3 has 13 amino acids. Trimming cost V 5 bases and J 9 bases, with 14 bases left between them. As DNA, the CDR3 is TGTGCCAGCAGTCCGACAGATGACCGGCCCCAGCATTTT. This translates into CASSPTDDRPQHF.

The chain employs TRBV19 and TRBJ2-1; possible D gene TRBD1, 6 bases. Germline V CDR1 and CDR2: LNHDA, SQIVND (reference sequence). The CDR3 covers 16 residues. V shed 5 bases and J shed 2 bases, with 16 bases lying between them. CDR3 residues: CASSFRAWDTYNEQFF. The DNA of the CDR3 is TGTGCCAGTAGTTTCCGGGCTTGGGACACCTACAATGAGCAGTTCTTC. Complete variable domain (other parts from reference TRBV19 and TRBJ2-1): DGGITQSPKYLFRKEGQNVTLSCEQNLNHDAMYWYRQDPGQGLRLIYYSQIVNDFQKGDIAEGYSVSREKKESFPLTVTSAQKNPTAFYLCASSFRAWDTYNEQFFGPGTRLTVL.